The 27 T cell receptor beta chains given below trace back to one sample, sequenced in a study of cytomegalovirus exposure and HLA in healthy donors. PCR primers comprised 60 Vbeta and 13 Jbeta primers. The method was immunoSEQ multiplex PCR; TCRdb's version includes in-frame clones alone and lacks a portion of them. Altogether about 210,000 clones are present, 75% to 80% being singletons, with the ten largest covering 1.5% to 2%. Input material: PBMCs. These receptors were collected from a male donor in good health and CMV-seronegative.

This clone was found a few times. The V call is TRBV29-1, the J call TRBJ2-7; weak D call: TRBD2 (6 bases). V was shortened by 1 base and J by 3 bases, with 10 bases between the two germline ends. CDR1 SQVTM and CDR2 ANQGSEA come from the germline V gene. This CDR3 is built from 13 residues. CDR3 in DNA: TGCAGCGTTGAAGGGGGTAGCGGCTACGAGCAGTACTTC. It is translated as CSVEGGSGYEQYF.

This clone has just a few counts. The chain recombines TRBV10-3 with TRBJ2-1, with 11 bases lining up with TRBD2. Germline CDR1 is ENHRY and CDR2 is SYGVKD. The length of the CDR3 is 20 residues. Trimming removed 8 bases from V and 0 bases from J; junction bases left unmatched: 18. The CDR3 sequence: CAIGRSTVAGGTSSYNEQFF. CDR3 nucleotide sequence: TGTGCCATCGGCCGCTCAACTGTAGCGGGAGGGACCAGCTCCTACAATGAGCAGTTCTTC.

The chain has TRBV28 and TRBJ2-3; 7 bases agree with TRBD1. Germline CDR1 reads MDHEN; CDR2 reads SYDVKM. Trimming removed 11 bases from V and 2 bases from J; junction bases left unmatched: 19. CDR3 length: 17 amino acids. CDR3 DNA sequence: TGTGCCTGCTACCCGGGGACAGTTTCGACGTTCACAGATACGCAGTATTTT. Its translation is CACYPGTVSTFTDTQYF.

This clone was counted once. One end of the junction fails to match germline, which may point to a read error. This chain links TRBV7-9 with TRBJ2-1, with D perhaps matching TRBD1 (6 bases). From germline, CDR1 is SEHNR and CDR2 FQNEAQ (reference sequence). The CDR3 is 17 residues long. CDR3 loop: CSSSPIRQDFSDGGQFF. For the CDR3, the DNA is TGTTCCAGCAGCCCAATCCGACAGGACTTTTCAGATGGGGGGCAGTTCTTC.

V and J are TRBV7-2 and TRBJ2-7; TRBD1 might be the D (5 bases). Germline CDR1 reads SGHTA; CDR2 reads FQGNSA. V was pared by 2 bases and J by 6 bases, with 11 bases between. This CDR3 region has 13 residues. The chain's CDR3 is CASSLWERGEQYF. CDR3 coding DNA: TGTGCCAGCAGCTTATGGGAAAGGGGCGAGCAGTACTTC.

The gene calls are TRBV4-3 and TRBJ2-5, with 8 bases identical to TRBD2. V trimming: 1 base; J trimming: 4 bases; junction bases outside the gene matches: 5. CDR3 length equals 15 residues. The germline gives CDR1 LGHNA, CDR2 YSLEER. The CDR3 sequence: CASSQAGLAGETQYF. The CDR3, as DNA: TGCGCCAGCAGCCAAGCCGGACTAGCTGGAGAGACCCAGTACTTC.

V usage is TRBV7-8 and J usage is TRBJ1-2; 12 nucleotides align to TRBD1. Germline V gene sequence: CDR1 SGHVS, CDR2 FQNEAQ. The V gene end was trimmed by 3 bases and the J gene end by 8 bases; junction bases not matched to a gene: 7. CDR3 length equals 15 residues. The CDR3 sequence: CASSFGTGGAGGYTF. Written as DNA, the CDR3 is TGTGCCAGCAGCTTCGGGACAGGGGGCGCCGGAGGCTACACCTTC.

This rearrangement joins TRBV6-5 to TRBJ2-5; 9 bases are shared with TRBD1. Germline V gives CDR1 MNHEY, CDR2 SVGAGI. The V segment lost 5 bases and the J segment 3 bases; nucleotides outside the gene matches: 7. This CDR3 is built from 15 residues. The CDR3 reads CASSPRDRVEETQYF. For the CDR3, the DNA is TGTGCCAGCAGTCCGCGGGACAGGGTAGAAGAGACCCAGTACTTC.

The chain recombines TRBV10-3 with TRBJ2-3; D perhaps matches TRBD1 (6 bases). V lost 0 bases and J lost 1, with 17 bases in between. CDR1 is ENHRY, CDR2 SYGVKD, per germline. The CDR3 is made up of 18 amino acids. The CDR3 bases are TGTGCCATCAGTGAGTCGAGTATTAGCAACAGGGGCACAGATACGCAGTATTTT. Amino acids: CAISESSISNRGTDTQYF.

The chain uses TRBV25-1 and TRBJ1-2, with D possibly being TRBD1 (5 bases). Per the germline V gene, CDR1 is MGHDK and CDR2 is SYGVNS. Trimming took 2 bases from V and 4 from J, leaving 14 bases between them. The CDR3 runs 15 residues. The CDR3 DNA reads TGTGCCAGCAGTGAAACCCGCGGGGGGGGCTATGGCTACACCTTC. Protein: CASSETRGGGYGYTF.

The V gene is TRBV28, the J gene TRBJ1-2; D ambiguous. Trimming stripped 5 bases from V and 8 bases from J, with 12 bases between. The germline V gene encodes CDR1 MDHEN and CDR2 SYDVKM. The CDR3 runs to 12 residues. CDR3 protein: CASSRGPWGYTF. In nucleotides, the CDR3 is TGTGCCAGCAGTCGAGGGCCGTGGGGCTACACCTTC.

This sequence joins TRBV28 and TRBJ1-2, with a weak D call TRBD1 (6 bases). CDR1 and CDR2 from the germline V gene are MDHEN and SYDVKM. Deletions cut 5 bases from V and 2 bases from J, with 18 bases between. The CDR3 spans 16 residues. The CDR3 nucleotides read TGTGCCAGCAGTCCCGCGCGGGGGCTACCCAACTATGGCTACACCTTC. This gives the protein CASSPARGLPNYGYTF.

The gene calls are TRBV27 and TRBJ2-3; D is uncertain. This CDR3 has 13 residues. CDR1 is MNHEY, CDR2 SMNVEV, per germline (reference sequence). Trimming cost V 5 bases and J 5 bases, with 11 bases left between them. The chain's CDR3 is CASSPLPGDTQYF. The CDR3 region has the DNA TGTGCCAGCAGTCCCCTACCTGGAGATACGCAGTATTTT.

The chain couples TRBV5-5 to TRBJ2-5, with 9 positions matching TRBD1. This CDR3 comprises 15 residues. V lost 1 base to trimming and J lost 4 bases; unmatched junction nucleotides: 5. CDR1 and CDR2 (germline): SGHKS, YYEKEE (reference sequence). CDR3 DNA sequence: TGTGCCAGCAGCTTGAACGGACAGGGGATAGAGACCCAGTACTTC. Amino acid sequence: CASSLNGQGIETQYF. Using reference TRBV5-5 and TRBJ2-5 for the parts outside the CDR3, the full variable domain is DAGVTQSPTHLIKTRGQQVTLRCSPISGHKSVSWYQQVLGQGPQFIFQYYEKEERGRGNFPDRFSARQFPNYSSELNVNALLLGDSALYLCASSLNGQGIETQYFGPGTRLLVL.

This sequence joins TRBV7-6 and TRBJ2-3, with TRBD1 matching 9 bases. The trim removed 0 bases at V and 4 bases at J, leaving 5 bases unmatched. Looked up from germline, CDR1 is SGHVS and CDR2 is FNYEAQ. This CDR3 is built from 16 residues. CDR3 loop: CASSLAGQGNADTQYF. CDR3 sequence (DNA): TGTGCCAGCAGCTTAGCCGGACAGGGGAATGCAGATACGCAGTATTTT.

The chain uses TRBV5-4 and TRBJ1-5; possibly TRBD1 for D (5 bases). The CDR3 contains 16 residues. Germline assignment: CDR1 SGHNT and CDR2 YYREEE (reference sequence). V dropped 0 bases and J dropped 4 bases, with 14 bases sitting between them. The CDR3 loop is CASSLDLGDGNQPQHF. The DNA of the CDR3 is TGTGCCAGCAGCTTGGATTTAGGGGATGGGAATCAGCCCCAGCATTTT.

This chain links TRBV4-2 with TRBJ2-3; no clear D gene. V lost 1 base, J lost 4 bases, and 6 bases lay in between. Per germline, CDR1 LGHNA and CDR2 YNFKEQ. CDR3 length: 13 residues. The chain's CDR3 is CASSQGSADTQYF. CDR3 sequence (DNA): TGTGCCAGCAGCCAAGGTTCAGCAGATACGCAGTATTTT.

CDR3 sequence: CASSLGGLAGGQEETQYF. The CDR3 region has the DNA TGCGCCAGCAGCTTGGGGGGACTAGCGGGAGGACAGGAGGAGACCCAGTACTTC. The chain uses TRBV5-1 and TRBJ2-5, with 15 bases identical to TRBD2. This CDR3 has 18 residues. Looked up from germline, CDR1 is SGHRS and CDR2 is YFSETQ. V lost 0 bases, J lost 5 bases, and 8 bases stayed unmatched.

The chain uses TRBV7-2 and TRBJ2-1; D might be TRBD2 (5 bases). The V gene's germline CDR1 is SGHTA and CDR2 FQGNSA. V dropped 1 base and J dropped 5 bases, with 9 bases sitting between them. CDR3 length: 14 residues. For the CDR3, the DNA is TGTGCCAGCAGCTTAGACCCTAGCAACAATGAGCAGTTCTTC. It yields the protein CASSLDPSNNEQFF.

The chain recombines TRBV5-1 with TRBJ2-7, with TRBD2 identical over 7 bases. The germline V gene encodes CDR1 SGHRS and CDR2 YFSETQ. This CDR3 comprises 15 residues. J was trimmed by 0 bases and V by 3 bases; bases with no gene match: 6. The CDR3: CASSSREGSSYEQYF. In nucleotides, the CDR3 is TGCGCCAGCAGCTCCAGGGAGGGGAGCTCCTACGAGCAGTACTTC.

Notes on this clone: The same CDR3 is also encoded by other DNA sequences in this sample. The rearrangement joins TRBV7-2 to TRBJ2-3; D is unclear. The CDR3 has 11 residues. In germline, CDR1 is SGHTA, CDR2 FQGNSA. V was pared by 4 bases and J by 5 bases, with 4 bases between. The CDR3, as DNA: TGTGCCAGCAGCTCCAGAGATACGCAGTATTTT. Translating gives CASSSRDTQYF. Drawing the rest from reference TRBV7-2 and TRBJ2-3, the complete variable domain is GAGVSQSPSNKVTEKGKDVELRCDPISGHTALYWYRQSLGQGLEFLIYFQGNSAPDKSGLPSDRFSAERTGGSVSTLTIQRTQQEDSAVYLCASSSRDTQYFGPGTRLTVL.

CDR3 nucleotides: TGTGCCAGCAGTTACGGGGGGGCTAACTATGGCTACACCTTC. Translating it yields CASSYGGANYGYTF. The rearrangement joins TRBV6-5 to TRBJ1-2; TRBD1 is a possible D gene (5 bases). This CDR3 region has 14 residues. Trimming stripped 2 bases from V and 0 bases from J, with 7 bases between. Looked up from germline, CDR1 is MNHEY and CDR2 is SVGAGI.

DNA for the CDR3: TGTGCCAGCAGCCCCGGGACAGGGGATACCTATGGCTACACCTTC. Protein: CASSPGTGDTYGYTF. The chain couples TRBV27 to TRBJ1-2, with TRBD1 matching over 10 bases. Trimming took 6 bases from V and 4 from J; bases not matched to a gene: 8. CDR3 size: 15 residues. Germline V gene data show CDR1 as MNHEY and CDR2 as SMNVEV (reference sequence).

The rearrangement joins TRBV7-2 to TRBJ1-3; possibly TRBD1 for D (6 bases). Deletions cut 5 bases from V and 0 bases from J, with 11 bases between. The germline V gene has CDR1 SGHTA and CDR2 FQGNSA. The CDR3 extends over 15 amino acids. As DNA, the CDR3 is TGTGCCAGCAGCCAGACAGGAGGCTCTGGAAACACCATATATTTT. It codes for CASSQTGGSGNTIYF.

As concerns this clone: At one end the junction does not follow the germline gene, possibly because of a read error. Other DNA variants within this sample encode the same CDR3. The chain joins TRBV28 to TRBJ1-1, with D hard to call. Germline lookup yields CDR1 MDHEN and CDR2 SYDVKM. The CDR3 consists of 13 residues. DNA for the CDR3: TGTGCCAGCAGTTTATCAGGCAACACTGAAGCCTTCTTT. This translates into CASSLSGNTEAFF.

The chain uses TRBV7-7 and TRBJ2-5; D gene uncertain. CDR1 and CDR2 (germline): SSHAT, FNYEAQ (reference sequence). V was trimmed by 1 base and J by 4 bases, leaving 13 bases between them. The CDR3 consists of 15 residues. CDR3 sequence (DNA): TGTGCCAGCAGCTTAGGGCAGACACCAGCAGAGACCCAGTACTTC. It codes for CASSLGQTPAETQYF.

This chain's CDR3 is CASSSGGGREQFF. Here the CDR3 DNA reads TGCGCCAGCAGCTCAGGAGGTGGTAGAGAGCAGTTCTTC. The rearrangement links TRBV5-1 to TRBJ2-1; maybe TRBD2 (5 bases). Germline CDR1 is SGHRS and CDR2 is YFSETQ. There are 13 residues in the CDR3. Trimming removed 3 bases from V and 10 bases from J, with 14 bases in between. The full variable domain, completed using reference TRBV5-1 and TRBJ2-1, is KAGVTQTPRYLIKTRGQQVTLSCSPISGHRSVSWYQQTPGQGLQFLFEYFSETQRNKGNFPGRFSGRQFSNSRSEMNVSTLELGDSALYLCASSSGGGREQFFGPGTRLTVL.